These 31 T cell receptor beta chains were all obtained from the same sample, sequenced in a study of T-cell memory formation after mild COVID-19. MiXCR, applied by TCRdb to the 5' RACE reads, yields one record per CDR3 protein. The sample records approximately 300,000 distinct CDR3 sequences, 15% to 20% being singletons. Sequencing was performed on PBMCs or a T cell subset sorted from them (not recorded which). The receptors were gathered from a man between 18 and 29 years old who had mild COVID-19 (a few samples of this study predate the infection). Cell type and time point are not known.

V usage is TRBV24-1 and J usage is TRBJ1-3; no definite D call. Per germline, CDR1 KGHDR and CDR2 SFDVKD. The V end lost 0 bases, the J end lost 4 bases, and 6 bases lay between the germline ends. CDR3 length: 14 residues. Here the CDR3 DNA reads TGTGCCACCAGTGATTTGGCAGACGGAAACACCATATATTTT. It yields the protein CATSDLADGNTIYF.

The chain carries TRBV6-5 and TRBJ2-7; 10 bases match TRBD2. V was clipped by 2 bases and J by 3 bases; unmatched bases: 4. The CDR3 contains 15 residues. CDR1 is MNHEY, CDR2 SVGAGI, per germline. This CDR3 is CASSYLASGGYEQYF. Written as DNA, the CDR3 is TGTGCCAGCAGTTACCTGGCTAGCGGGGGCTACGAGCAGTACTTC.

The rearrangement uses TRBV18 and TRBJ2-2; D remains ambiguous. V was shortened by 0 bases and J by 3 bases, with 8 bases between the two germline ends. The CDR3 has 15 residues. Germline-derived CDR1 and CDR2 are KGHSH and LQKENI. The CDR3 nucleotides are TGTGCCAGCTCACCACCGAGCCAGCACACCGGGGAGCTGTTTTTT. It yields the protein CASSPPSQHTGELFF.

The V and J genes are TRBV4-1 and TRBJ1-2; D is undetermined. The germline gives CDR1 MGHRA, CDR2 YSYEKL. The V end lost 6 bases, the J end lost 2 bases, and 16 bases lay between the germline ends. The CDR3 is 15 amino acids. The CDR3 region is CASRSSPGYNYGYTF. As DNA, the CDR3 is TGCGCCAGCAGGAGTTCTCCAGGCTACAACTATGGCTACACCTTC.

The chain is built from TRBV5-1 and TRBJ1-1; D is unclear. V was shortened by 4 bases and J by 0 bases, with 13 bases between the two germline ends. Germline loops: CDR1 SGHRS, CDR2 YFSETQ. The CDR3 loop spans 15 amino acids. The CDR3 DNA reads TGCGCCAGCAGCCCAGACCCTACAATGAACACTGAAGCTTTCTTT. Encoded protein: CASSPDPTMNTEAFF.

This clonotype occurred a few times. The J gene is TRBJ1-5, the V gene TRBV20-1; D is undetermined. V lost 6 bases and J lost 10, with 16 bases in between. Per the germline V gene, CDR1 is DFQATT and CDR2 is SNEGSKA (reference sequence). The CDR3 is 12 amino acids. CDR3 region: CSATREGLPQHF. The DNA of the CDR3 is TGCAGTGCAACAAGAGAGGGTTTACCCCAGCATTTT.

The chain combines TRBV5-8 with TRBJ2-7; D call uncertain. V dropped 0 bases and J dropped 0 bases, with 7 bases sitting between them. The CDR3 has 14 residues. Germline loops: CDR1 SGHTS, CDR2 YDEGEE. CDR3 sequence: CASSLGGSSYEQYV. In DNA, the CDR3 is TGTGCCAGCAGCTTGGGGGGAAGCTCCTACGAGCAGTACGTC.

Only a few counts were recorded for this clonotype. The chain has TRBV6-5 and TRBJ1-4, with TRBD1 identical over 8 bases. V lost 7 bases, J lost 6 bases, and 16 bases stayed unmatched. Germline V gene sequence: CDR1 MNHEY, CDR2 SVGAGI. The CDR3 is 17 residues long. DNA for the CDR3: TGTGCCAGCACCTCAGGGGGCGAATTCGCGGGAGATGAAAAACTGTTTTTT. This codes for CASTSGGEFAGDEKLFF.

This clonotype was detected many times. CDR3 DNA: TGTGCCAGCAGCTGGTCCGGGACTACTTCGTCCGGGGAGCTGTTTTTT. Its protein is CASSWSGTTSSGELFF. The chain uses TRBV7-2 and TRBJ2-2, with 7 bases that match TRBD2. The V segment lost 4 bases and the J segment 6 bases; nucleotides outside the gene matches: 11. The germline V gene encodes CDR1 SGHTA and CDR2 FQGNSA. The length of the CDR3 is 16 residues.

This clonotype was seen a handful of times. The genes are TRBV20-1 and TRBJ2-5, with TRBD1 matching 9 bases. J was trimmed by 5 bases and V by 0 bases; bases with no gene match: 4. The CDR3 runs 14 residues. CDR1 is DFQATT and CDR2 is SNEGSKA in the germline V gene (reference sequence). The CDR3 region is CSARDRGTGETQYF. The CDR3 DNA reads TGCAGTGCTAGAGATAGGGGGACAGGGGAGACCCAGTACTTC.

This clonotype came up many times. The chain uses TRBV18 and TRBJ2-3; 7 bases map to TRBD2. Germline trimming cut 3 bases from V and 2 bases from J; bases unmatched to any gene: 8. This CDR3 has 16 residues. The germline V gene has CDR1 KGHSH and CDR2 LQKENI. This CDR3 reads CASSPVAGDLTDTQYF. The CDR3 bases are TGTGCCAGCTCACCGGTTGCGGGGGACCTCACAGATACGCAGTATTTT.

The chain has TRBV4-3 and TRBJ1-2, with a weak D call TRBD1 (5 bases). CDR1 is LGHNA, CDR2 YSLEER, per germline. CDR3 length: 13 residues. With 4 bases removed from V and 8 bases from J, the gap between germline ends came to 14 bases. DNA of the CDR3: TGCGCCAGCAGCCCGGGGCGGCAGGTGGGCTACACCTTC. Translated, it gives CASSPGRQVGYTF.

This clonotype was detected only a few times. V and J are TRBV6-5 and TRBJ1-6, with TRBD1 identical over 9 bases. Germline CDR1 MNHEY, CDR2 SVGAGI. V was clipped by 5 bases and J by 8 bases; unmatched bases: 1. The CDR3 is 13 residues long. CDR3 sequence (DNA): TGTGCCAGCAGTCGACAGGGGGATTCACCCCTCCACTTT. Its translation: CASSRQGDSPLHF.

The table lists this clonotype with a few counts. The rearrangement joins TRBV20-1 to TRBJ2-1; D remains ambiguous. The ends were cut back, 3 bases at V and 2 bases at J, with 11 bases in the middle. CDR1 DFQATT and CDR2 SNEGSKA come from the germline V gene (reference sequence). The CDR3 length is 14 residues. The CDR3 loop reads CSASRTGPYNEQFF. In DNA form, the CDR3 reads TGCAGTGCTAGTCGGACCGGTCCCTACAATGAGCAGTTCTTC.

The J gene is TRBJ1-2, the V gene TRBV7-2; 10 bases match TRBD1. Unmatched junction bases numbered 6, after V lost 4 bases and J lost 4 bases. The CDR3 length is 15 residues. CDR1 is SGHTA, CDR2 FQGNSA, per germline. CDR3 amino acids: CASSSRDRGLYGYTF. The DNA for the CDR3 is TGTGCCAGCAGCTCCCGGGACAGGGGACTCTATGGCTACACCTTC.

The chain combines TRBV7-9 with TRBJ1-6; D remains unclear. The V gene lost 5 bases and the J gene lost 10 bases, with 18 bases spanning the gap. CDR1 and CDR2 from the germline V gene are SEHNR and FQNEAQ (reference sequence). CDR3 length: 15 amino acids. The CDR3 sequence is CASSLRGGPGSPLHF. The CDR3 DNA reads TGTGCCAGCAGCCTCCGTGGAGGGCCCGGCTCACCCCTCCACTTT.

The chain carries TRBV7-2 and TRBJ1-1; D is undetermined. CDR1 SGHTA and CDR2 FQGNSA come from the germline V gene. The V gene lost 1 base and the J gene lost 2 bases, with 8 bases spanning the gap. There are 14 residues in the CDR3. This CDR3 reads CASSLVASNTEAFF. DNA for the CDR3: TGTGCCAGCAGCTTAGTTGCATCTAACACTGAAGCTTTCTTT. Together with reference TRBV7-2 and TRBJ1-1, the CDR3 gives the full variable domain: GAGVSQSPSNKVTEKGKDVELRCDPISGHTALYWYRQSLGQGLEFLIYFQGNSAPDKSGLPSDRFSAERTGGSVSTLTIQRTQQEDSAVYLCASSLVASNTEAFFGQGTRLTVV.

The chain employs TRBV10-1 and TRBJ2-1, with TRBD2 matching over 7 bases. This CDR3 has 13 amino acids. The ends lost 6 bases at V and 2 bases at J; junction bases unmatched: 1. Germline values: CDR1 WNHNN, CDR2 SYGVQD (reference sequence). Written as DNA, the CDR3 is TGCGCCAGCAGCGGACTAGCCTACAATGAGCAGTTCTTC. It translates to CASSGLAYNEQFF.

This clonotype was seen a handful of times. The chain combines TRBV7-2 with TRBJ2-5, with D uncertain. Per germline, CDR1 SGHTA and CDR2 FQGNSA. This CDR3 contains 13 residues. Trimming removed 5 bases from V and 5 bases from J, with 12 bases in between. The CDR3 DNA sequence: TGTGCCAGCAGCGAAATCATCAGGGAGACCCAGTACTTC. Its translation: CASSEIIRETQYF.

This chain joins TRBV6-2 or TRBV6-3 and TRBJ2-3; D not certain. Per the germline V gene, CDR1 is MNHEY and CDR2 is SVGEGT. The CDR3 length is 13 residues. V lost 4 bases, J lost 4 bases, and 9 bases lay in between. The CDR3 here is CASSSFGPDTQYF. In nucleotides, the CDR3 is TGTGCCAGCAGTTCCTTTGGCCCAGATACGCAGTATTTT.

Comment on this clonotype: Germline and junction disagree at one end, which may indicate a read error. This chain links TRBV6-5 with TRBJ1-1; TRBD1 might be the D (6 bases). Germline V lookup: CDR1 MNHEY, CDR2 SVGAGI. CDR3 length: 14 residues. The CDR3, as DNA: TGTGCCAGCAGTTTTGACCCGGGACACCCTCTAGGGGTCTTT. This codes for CASSFDPGHPLGVF.

The table lists this clonotype with a few counts. The rearrangement links TRBV7-3 to TRBJ1-2; D may be TRBD1 (5 bases). Between the trimmed V and J ends, which lost 5 bases and 0 bases, there was a span of 13 bases. The CDR3 loop spans 15 amino acids. Germline-derived CDR1 and CDR2 are SGHTA and FQGTGA. Written as DNA, the CDR3 is TGTGCCAGCAGCCCCGGGGCTACAGCTAACTATGGCTACACCTTC. Protein product: CASSPGATANYGYTF.

This clonotype was picked up a small number of times. The chain recombines TRBV27 with TRBJ2-1, with 8 positions matching TRBD1. Unmatched junction bases numbered 8, after V lost 5 bases and J lost 2 bases. CDR3 size: 16 residues. Germline V gene lookup returns CDR1 MNHEY and CDR2 SMNVEV (reference sequence). The CDR3 coding sequence is TGTGCCAGCAGTCGGCGACAGGGGTTCACCTACAATGAGCAGTTCTTC. It translates to CASSRRQGFTYNEQFF.

The rearrangement links TRBV7-8 to TRBJ1-5, with D unresolved. Germline CDR1 reads SGHVS; CDR2 reads FQNEAQ. The CDR3 runs 16 residues. Trimming left V 0 bases short and J 7 bases short, with 16 bases between. The CDR3 loop reads CASSLAPDGRRQPQHF. The CDR3, as DNA: TGTGCCAGCAGCTTAGCGCCCGACGGGAGAAGACAGCCCCAGCATTTT. The full variable domain, rest sourced from reference TRBV7-8 and TRBJ1-5, is GAGVSQSPRYKVAKRGQDVALRCDPISGHVSLFWYQQALGQGPEFLTYFQNEAQLDKSGLPSDRFFAERPEGSVSTLKIQRTQQEDSAVYLCASSLAPDGRRQPQHFGDGTRLSIL.

The genes are TRBV12-3 or TRBV12-4 and TRBJ2-1, with D uncertain. The CDR3 covers 17 residues. V dropped 5 bases and J dropped 2 bases, with 19 bases sitting between them. This chain's CDR3 is CASSPRSGGDPYNEQFF. In DNA form, the CDR3 reads TGTGCCAGCAGTCCCCGTTCCGGCGGCGACCCCTACAATGAGCAGTTCTTC.

This clonotype was recorded a few times. The chain links TRBV5-4 to TRBJ1-2, with 10 bases identical to TRBD1. The trim removed 4 bases at V and 4 bases at J, leaving 4 bases unmatched. CDR3 size: 14 residues. Germline V gene lookup returns CDR1 SGHNT and CDR2 YYREEE (reference sequence). CDR3 coding DNA: TGTGCCAGCAGCCCGGGACAGGGGAGCTATGGCTACACCTTC. This encodes CASSPGQGSYGYTF.

CDR3 sequence (DNA): TGTGCCAGCAATCACAGGGAGGGGGAGACCCAGTACTTC. Translated: CASNHREGETQYF. This sequence joins TRBV6-5 and TRBJ2-5, with D possibly TRBD2 on 7 matching bases. This CDR3 region has 13 residues. CDR1 MNHEY and CDR2 SVGAGI come from the germline V gene. V lost 7 bases and J lost 5, with 14 bases in between.

This clonotype was seen repeatedly, ten times or more. The chain is built from TRBV12-3 or TRBV12-4 and TRBJ1-1; no reliable D call. Trimming shortened V by 3 bases and J by 13 bases, and 18 bases separated the two germline ends. There are 13 residues in the CDR3. CDR3 region: CASSFQDGRRSFF. DNA for the CDR3: TGTGCCAGCAGTTTTCAGGACGGTCGTCGCAGTTTCTTT.

V and J are TRBV24-1 and TRBJ2-3, with D perhaps TRBD2 (5 bases). Germline assignment: CDR1 KGHDR and CDR2 SFDVKD. There are 14 residues in the CDR3. V lost 9 bases to trimming and J lost 2 bases, with 14 bases between them. The CDR3 DNA sequence: TGTGCCACCGGCAGCGGTGACTTCACAGATACGCAGTATTTT. Translating it yields CATGSGDFTDTQYF.

The chain recombines TRBV7-2 with TRBJ1-2; 9 bases agree with TRBD1. This CDR3 region has 16 residues. Germline loops: CDR1 SGHTA, CDR2 FQGNSA. Trimming took 1 base from V and 5 from J; bases not matched to a gene: 8. For the CDR3, the DNA is TGTGCCAGCAGCTTAGAGGGGACAGGGCTGGATTATGGCTACACCTTC. Protein sequence: CASSLEGTGLDYGYTF.

In its sample, this clonotype was seen a few times. This rearrangement joins TRBV4-2 to TRBJ2-7; TRBD2 might be the D (6 bases). CDR3 size: 15 residues. Germline loops: CDR1 LGHNA, CDR2 YNFKEQ. V was cut by 0 bases and J by 1 base, with 10 bases left in between. The CDR3 sequence: CASSQDWRGSYEQYF. CDR3 nucleotide sequence: TGTGCCAGCAGCCAAGATTGGCGGGGTTCCTACGAGCAGTACTTC.